These 27 T cell receptor beta chains originate from one sample sequenced in a study of vaccination effects on CD4 cells after COVID-19. Antigen specificity for these receptors is unknown. Scientists isolated CD4+ T cells after a roughly ten-day culture period ended. Measured with immunoSEQ multiplex PCR; TCRdb has only the in-frame clones, and not every one. Of 45,000 to 60,000 clones listed, over 60% are singletons. Sequencing used CD4+ T cells from PBMCs cultured without peptide, obtained before COVID-19 vaccination. All receptors derive from a human donor who received a COVID-19 vaccine.

This rearrangement joins TRBV2 to TRBJ1-1; possibly TRBD1 for D (6 bases). The CDR3 covers 14 residues. V dropped 4 bases and J dropped 5 bases, with 14 bases sitting between them. In germline, CDR1 is SNHLY, CDR2 FYNNEI. In DNA form, the CDR3 reads TGTGCCAGCAGTGTGGAGGGGGGCTGGACTGAAGCTTTCTTT. This gives the protein CASSVEGGWTEAFF. The full variable domain, its missing parts supplied by reference TRBV2 and TRBJ1-1, is EPEVTQTPSHQVTQMGQEVILRCVPISNHLYFYWYRQILGQKVEFLVSFYNNEISEKSEIFDDQFSVERPDGSNFTLKIRSTKLEDSAMYFCASSVEGGWTEAFFGQGTRLTVV.

The V call is TRBV5-1, the J call TRBJ2-5, with 9 positions matching TRBD2. With 2 bases clipped from V and 1 base from J, the junction kept 9 bases outside the gene matches. The CDR3 spans 17 residues. The germline CDR1 and CDR2 sequences are SGHRS and YFSETQ. CDR3 sequence (DNA): TGCGCCAGCAGCTTCCCGTCGCGGGGGGGCCCCCAAGAGACCCAGTACTTC. This sequence encodes CASSFPSRGGPQETQYF.

This clone was picked up one time. The chain is built from TRBV6-2 or TRBV6-3 and TRBJ2-3; D gene uncertain. This CDR3 region has 12 residues. Germline CDR1 reads MNHEY; CDR2 reads SVGEGT. The V gene lost 6 bases and the J gene lost 2 bases, with 6 bases spanning the gap. CDR3 nucleotides: TGTGCCAGCAGCCTGACCACAGATACGCAGTATTTT. Its translation is CASSLTTDTQYF.

The CDR3 is CASSYSGGFTDTQYF. DNA for the CDR3: TGTGCCAGCAGTTACTCAGGCGGTTTCACAGATACGCAGTATTTT. The rearrangement joins TRBV6-5 to TRBJ2-3; D is undetermined. CDR3 length: 15 residues. The germline V and J ends were trimmed by 0 bases and 2 bases, with 9 bases remaining between them. Germline loops: CDR1 MNHEY, CDR2 SVGAGI.

A few counts support this clone. The chain has TRBV5-1 and TRBJ1-1; 7 nucleotides align to TRBD1. Germline values: CDR1 SGHRS, CDR2 YFSETQ. V gave up 4 bases and J gave up 6 bases; unmatched junction bases: 12. CDR3 length: 15 residues. The CDR3 DNA sequence: TGCGCCAGCAGCCCCCTTGCAGGGGGAAAGGCTGAAGCTTTCTTT. This translates into CASSPLAGGKAEAFF.

The chain links TRBV19 to TRBJ2-3; D might be TRBD2 (6 bases). The CDR3 extends over 14 amino acids. Trimming pared 10 bases from V and 1 base from J, leaving 15 bases between. Germline CDR1 is LNHDA and CDR2 is SQIVND (reference sequence). CDR3 in amino acids: CATTLGGGTDTQYF. The CDR3 DNA sequence: TGTGCCACAACCCTGGGGGGAGGCACAGATACGCAGTATTTT.

The V and J genes are TRBV5-6 and TRBJ1-3, with TRBD1 as a possible D gene (5 bases). CDR1 is SGHDT and CDR2 is YYEEEE in the germline V gene. The V end was cut by 2 bases, the J end by 0 bases, with 18 bases between. The CDR3 has 18 amino acids. Written as DNA, the CDR3 is TGTGCCAGCAGCTTTTTTTCGGGGGAACCGAGCTCTGGAAACACCATATATTTT. Translated: CASSFFSGEPSSGNTIYF.

This clone was counted a few times. J is TRBJ2-2 and V is TRBV7-9; D uncertain. The CDR3 has 14 amino acids. The V gene's germline CDR1 is SEHNR and CDR2 FQNEAQ (reference sequence). V gave up 1 base and J gave up 3 bases, with 6 bases separating them. The CDR3 spells CASSLGYYTGELFF. In DNA form, the CDR3 reads TGTGCCAGCAGCTTAGGGTACTACACCGGGGAGCTGTTTTTT.

V usage is TRBV5-1 and J usage is TRBJ1-3; D uncertain. Per the germline V gene, CDR1 is SGHRS and CDR2 is YFSETQ. Deletions cut 1 base from V and 4 bases from J, with 6 bases between. There are 13 residues in the CDR3. The CDR3 is CASSLNQGNTIYF. CDR3 in DNA: TGCGCCAGCAGCTTGAATCAGGGAAACACCATATATTTT. Full variable domain (missing parts from reference TRBV5-1 and TRBJ1-3): KAGVTQTPRYLIKTRGQQVTLSCSPISGHRSVSWYQQTPGQGLQFLFEYFSETQRNKGNFPGRFSGRQFSNSRSEMNVSTLELGDSALYLCASSLNQGNTIYFGEGSWLTVV.

The DNA of the CDR3 is TGTGCCAGCAGCCCCCTAGGACGGTCCTCTGGAAACACCATATATTTT. Translated, it gives CASSPLGRSSGNTIYF. The chain is built from TRBV9 and TRBJ1-3; D is unclear. Germline loops: CDR1 SGDLS, CDR2 YYNGEE. The V end lost 4 bases, the J end lost 0 bases, and 14 bases lay between the germline ends. CDR3 length: 16 residues.

The CDR3 coding sequence is TGCGCCAGCAGCCAAGATGGAAGGAGGGGGAACACCGGGGAGCTGTTTTTT. Protein product: CASSQDGRRGNTGELFF. V is TRBV4-1 and J is TRBJ2-2, with D perhaps TRBD2 (6 bases). The CDR3 is made up of 17 amino acids. Trimming stripped 0 bases from V and 1 base from J, with 12 bases between. CDR1 and CDR2 from the germline V gene are MGHRA and YSYEKL.

V usage is TRBV4-1 and J usage is TRBJ2-6; no clear D. CDR3 size: 14 residues. The V gene's germline CDR1 is MGHRA and CDR2 YSYEKL. V was pared by 4 bases and J by 0 bases, with 4 bases between. This chain's CDR3 is CASSRDSGANVLTF. Here the CDR3 DNA reads TGCGCCAGCAGCCGGGACTCTGGGGCCAACGTCCTGACTTTC.

The chain has TRBV19 and TRBJ2-1; no clear D. V lost 3 bases and J 1 base, leaving 7 bases between the germline ends. Germline values: CDR1 LNHDA, CDR2 SQIVND (reference sequence). CDR3 length: 14 residues. The CDR3 sequence: CASSMWGSYNEQFF. The DNA for the CDR3 is TGTGCCAGTAGTATGTGGGGATCCTACAATGAGCAGTTCTTC.

The chain uses TRBV28 and TRBJ2-3; 8 bases line up with TRBD1. J was trimmed by 3 bases and V by 5 bases; bases with no gene match: 7. The CDR3 consists of 15 residues. Germline lookup yields CDR1 MDHEN and CDR2 SYDVKM. The CDR3 coding sequence is TGTGCCAGCAGTACAGTGGGGACAGGAACAGATACGCAGTATTTT. Translating it yields CASSTVGTGTDTQYF.

This clone was seen once. The chain employs TRBV5-1 and TRBJ2-3, with D perhaps TRBD1 (6 bases). CDR1 SGHRS and CDR2 YFSETQ come from the germline V gene. This CDR3 contains 17 residues. V dropped 0 bases and J dropped 1 base, with 15 bases sitting between them. The chain's CDR3 is CASSLGSGAAGTDTQYF. CDR3 in DNA: TGCGCCAGCAGCTTGGGCTCAGGGGCGGCTGGCACAGATACGCAGTATTTT.

The rearrangement links TRBV4-3 to TRBJ1-2; 7 bases align to TRBD1. This CDR3 is 15 amino acids long. After removal of 0 bases from V and 3 bases from J, the junction contained 4 bases not matched to a gene. Germline-derived CDR1 and CDR2 are LGHNA and YSLEER. The CDR3 here is CASSQERGRDYGYTF. The CDR3 DNA reads as TGCGCCAGCAGCCAAGAGAGGGGGCGCGACTATGGCTACACCTTC.

V is TRBV7-3 and J is TRBJ2-5, with 7 bases lining up with TRBD1. The CDR3 sequence is 15 residues long. Germline CDR1 reads SGHTA; CDR2 reads FQGTGA. V was clipped by 1 base and J by 5 bases; unmatched bases: 7. The CDR3 DNA follows: TGTGCCAGCAGCTTAAACAAGGGGGCAGGGGAGACCCAGTACTTC. Residues: CASSLNKGAGETQYF.

This clone has only a few counts. This chain connects TRBV18 to TRBJ2-7, with D maybe TRBD2 (6 bases). V shed 3 bases and J shed 5 bases, with 17 bases lying between them. Germline lookup yields CDR1 KGHSH and CDR2 LQKENI. The CDR3 is 15 residues long. The CDR3 DNA follows: TGTGCCAGCTCACCTGCTGGAGGGCATGATAACGAGCAGTACGTC. As protein: CASSPAGGHDNEQYV.

V usage is TRBV4-1 and J usage is TRBJ1-4, with 10 bases aligning to TRBD1. The germline gives CDR1 MGHRA, CDR2 YSYEKL. The CDR3 contains 16 residues. J gave up 8 bases and V 3 bases, and 9 bases lay outside the gene matches. The CDR3 sequence: CASSQYMTGGREKLFF. In DNA, the CDR3 is TGCGCCAGCAGCCAGTATATGACAGGGGGCCGGGAAAAACTGTTTTTT.

V usage is TRBV19 and J usage is TRBJ1-5; perhaps TRBD1 as D (5 bases). The CDR3 runs to 15 residues. Trimming shortened V by 1 base and J by 3 bases, and 10 bases separated the two germline ends. Germline V CDR1 and CDR2: LNHDA, SQIVND (reference sequence). The CDR3 loop reads CASSIGDRYNQPQHF. The CDR3 nucleotides are TGTGCCAGTAGTATAGGCGACAGATACAATCAGCCCCAGCATTTT.

The V call is TRBV7-8, the J call TRBJ1-2; no firm D call. Trimming took 2 bases from V and 0 from J, leaving 4 bases between them. Per the germline V gene, CDR1 is SGHVS and CDR2 is FQNEAQ. This CDR3 comprises 13 residues. The CDR3 DNA reads TGTGCCAGCAGCTTAAGGTCTAACTATGGCTACACCTTC. Translation: CASSLRSNYGYTF.

The chain joins TRBV6-5 to TRBJ1-4; D not resolved. The CDR3 spans 14 residues. V shed 4 bases and J shed 7 bases, with 13 bases lying between them. The germline CDR1 and CDR2 sequences are MNHEY and SVGAGI. This CDR3 is CASSLAESTEKLFF. CDR3 DNA: TGTGCCAGCAGTTTGGCGGAATCTACTGAAAAACTGTTTTTT.

The chain joins TRBV4-3 to TRBJ1-5; no firm D call. This CDR3 is 13 amino acids long. With 4 bases removed from V and 6 bases from J, the gap between germline ends came to 10 bases. The germline V gene encodes CDR1 LGHNA and CDR2 YSLEER. The CDR3 region is CASSPMRAQPQHF. The CDR3, as DNA: TGCGCCAGCAGCCCCATGAGAGCTCAGCCCCAGCATTTT.

Written as DNA, the CDR3 is TGTGCCAGCAGCTTAATGCGGAGCAGCCAAGAGACCCAGTACTTC. It yields the protein CASSLMRSSQETQYF. The V gene is TRBV11-2, the J gene TRBJ2-5; D is unclear. Germline assignment: CDR1 SGHAT and CDR2 FQNNGV. The germline V and J ends were trimmed by 2 bases and 1 base, with 11 bases remaining between them. The CDR3 is 15 residues long.

V is TRBV5-5 and J is TRBJ1-4, with TRBD1 as a possible D gene (5 bases). V dropped 5 bases and J dropped 8 bases, with 19 bases sitting between them. The CDR3 loop spans 15 amino acids. Germline CDR1 is SGHKS and CDR2 is YYEKEE (reference sequence). CDR3 sequence: CASRPPGLPSEKLFF. In nucleotides, the CDR3 is TGTGCCAGCAGGCCCCCGGGACTACCGAGCGAAAAACTGTTTTTT.

The V and J genes are TRBV9 and TRBJ1-1; D is uncertain. In germline, CDR1 is SGDLS, CDR2 YYNGEE. The CDR3 extends over 14 amino acids. Trimming took 0 bases from V and 1 from J, leaving 7 bases between them. CDR3 coding DNA: TGTGCCAGCAGCGTAGGGCCCCCGAACACTGAAGCTTTCTTT. It specifies CASSVGPPNTEAFF.

This clone appeared a few times. The chain employs TRBV4-1 and TRBJ1-4; D is perhaps TRBD1 (5 bases). In germline, CDR1 is MGHRA, CDR2 YSYEKL. This CDR3 spans 14 amino acids. V was shortened by 2 bases and J by 6 bases, with 10 bases between the two germline ends. The CDR3 sequence: CASSQLTVHEKLFF. In DNA, the CDR3 is TGCGCCAGCAGCCAACTGACAGTGCATGAAAAACTGTTTTTT.